The 20 T cell receptor beta chains presented below share a single source sample, sequenced in a study of blood T cell repertoires in COVID-19. TCRdb keeps only in-frame clones here, not all; method: immunoSEQ multiplex PCR. The repertoire has about 300,000 clones, over 70% of them found once; the top ten carry approximately 1.1%. Sequencing was carried out using peripheral blood. These receptor sequences come from a woman between 50 and 59 years old with acute or convalescent COVID-19.

J is TRBJ1-4 and V is TRBV11-2; D gene ambiguous. CDR3 length equals 16 residues. V lost 3 bases to trimming and J lost 6 bases, with 17 bases between them. The germline CDR1 and CDR2 sequences are SGHAT and FQNNGV. The CDR3 spells CASSFQPWTEYEKLFF. In nucleotides, the CDR3 is TGTGCCAGCAGCTTCCAACCCTGGACTGAGTATGAAAAACTGTTTTTT.

The gene calls are TRBV7-2 and TRBJ1-5, with D unclear. The CDR3 spans 12 residues. The germline gives CDR1 SGHTA, CDR2 FQGNSA. V lost 7 bases to trimming and J lost 3 bases, with 7 bases between them. The CDR3: CASTLPNQPQHF. For the CDR3, the DNA is TGTGCCAGCACCCTCCCCAATCAGCCCCAGCATTTT.

The J gene is TRBJ1-5, the V gene TRBV3-1 (or the pseudogene TRBV3-2); a weak D match, TRBD1 (5 bases). The CDR3 totals 14 residues. V lost 4 bases and J lost 1, with 8 bases in between. Germline V gene data show CDR1 as LGHDT and CDR2 as YNNKEL (reference sequence). The CDR3 is CASSPRQSNQPQHF. The CDR3 DNA follows: TGTGCCAGCAGCCCGCGACAGAGCAATCAGCCCCAGCATTTT.

There are a few counts of this clone. J is TRBJ1-6 and V is TRBV6-6; 9 bases line up with TRBD1. Germline V gene sequence: CDR1 MNHNY, CDR2 SVGAGI (reference sequence). The V segment lost 2 bases and the J segment 7 bases; nucleotides outside the gene matches: 3. The CDR3 is 15 amino acids. CDR3 coding DNA: TGTGCCAGCAGTTACACAGGGGGCAGGAATTCACCCCTCCACTTT. It is translated as CASSYTGGRNSPLHF.

The rearrangement joins TRBV3-1 (or the pseudogene TRBV3-2) to TRBJ2-1; 8 nucleotides match TRBD1. The length of the CDR3 is 12 residues. Germline CDR1 and CDR2: LGHDT and YNNKEL (reference sequence). Unmatched junction bases numbered 5, after V lost 1 base and J lost 15 bases. In nucleotides, the CDR3 is TGTGCCAGCAGCCAAGGAGGACAGGGTAGGTTCTTC. It yields the protein CASSQGGQGRFF.

The rearrangement joins TRBV5-4 to TRBJ2-7; perhaps TRBD2 as D (5 bases). Trimming left V 9 bases short and J 1 base short, with 20 bases between. The CDR3 runs to 15 residues. Looked up from germline, CDR1 is SGHNT and CDR2 is YYREEE (reference sequence). In DNA form, the CDR3 reads TGTGCCACCGCAGCGGCTGCTGTGCGATCCTACGAGCAGTACTTC. This codes for CATAAAAVRSYEQYF.

The chain uses TRBV6-2 or TRBV6-3 and TRBJ1-1; D might be TRBD1 (6 bases). The CDR3 has 18 residues. V shed 2 bases and J shed 1 base, with 20 bases lying between them. Germline CDR1 reads MNHEY; CDR2 reads SVGEGT. The chain's CDR3 is CASSYPSGGGRRNTEAFF. The CDR3 DNA reads as TGTGCCAGCAGTTACCCCAGTGGGGGGGGGCGGCGGAACACTGAAGCTTTCTTT.

The genes are TRBV2 and TRBJ1-6; 10 bases agree with TRBD1. Germline lookup yields CDR1 SNHLY and CDR2 FYNNEI. The junction had 6 bases not matched to a gene; V was cut back by 6 bases and J by 7 bases. This CDR3 region has 15 residues. The CDR3 DNA reads TGTGCCAGCAGACCCCCGGGACAGGGGAATTCACCCCTCCACTTT. It yields the protein CASRPPGQGNSPLHF.

The gene calls are TRBV3-1 (or the pseudogene TRBV3-2) and TRBJ2-3; a possible D gene is TRBD2 (5 bases). Germline loops: CDR1 LGHDT, CDR2 YNNKEL (reference sequence). The germline V and J ends were trimmed by 0 bases and 11 bases, with 15 bases remaining between them. The CDR3 is made up of 14 amino acids. The CDR3 DNA reads TGTGCCAGCAGCCAAGAACTAGGACCCTCCGAGCAGTATTTT. Residues: CASSQELGPSEQYF.

The chain joins TRBV6-5 to TRBJ1-1; the match to TRBD1 covers 7 bases. This CDR3 spans 15 amino acids. V dropped 0 bases and J dropped 6; count of bases not matched to a gene: 7. CDR1 and CDR2 (germline): MNHEY, SVGAGI. The CDR3 sequence is CASSYSNTGDAEAFF. CDR3 DNA: TGTGCCAGCAGTTACTCGAATACAGGGGATGCTGAAGCTTTCTTT.

This clone showed up many times. This chain connects TRBV5-4 to TRBJ2-3, with 13 positions matching TRBD2. CDR1 SGHNT and CDR2 YYREEE come from the germline V gene (reference sequence). V was clipped by 3 bases and J by 0 bases; unmatched bases: 7. The CDR3 covers 18 residues. CDR3 protein: CASSSGGTSGASTDTQYF. In nucleotides, the CDR3 is TGTGCCAGCAGCTCGGGCGGGACTAGCGGGGCTAGCACAGATACGCAGTATTTT.

The chain is built from TRBV10-3 and TRBJ2-3, with a weak D call TRBD1 (7 bases). CDR3 size: 16 residues. Germline V lookup: CDR1 ENHRY, CDR2 SYGVKD. V was cut by 2 bases and J by 2 bases, with 14 bases left in between. CDR3 nucleotide sequence: TGTGCCATCAGTGAGCGACAGGGAGGAACCACAGATACGCAGTATTTT. It specifies CAISERQGGTTDTQYF.

CDR3 DNA sequence: TGTGCCAGCAGTGATTTGACCCGGACAGGGGCCCGAAAAGAGACCCAGTACTTC. This translates into CASSDLTRTGARKETQYF. The genes are TRBV25-1 and TRBJ2-5; 9 nucleotides line up with TRBD1. CDR1 and CDR2 (germline): MGHDK, SYGVNS. J was trimmed by 3 bases and V by 3 bases; bases with no gene match: 14. The CDR3 sequence is 18 residues long. The whole variable domain, remainder taken from reference TRBV25-1 and TRBJ2-5, is EADIYQTPRYLVIGTGKKITLECSQTMGHDKMYWYQQDPGMELHLIHYSYGVNSTEKGDLSSESTVSRIRTEHFPLTLESARPSHTSQYLCASSDLTRTGARKETQYFGPGTRLLVL.

This clone showed up just once. The chain has TRBV5-1 and TRBJ2-5; 13 positions match TRBD2. The CDR3 is made up of 19 amino acids. Looked up from germline, CDR1 is SGHRS and CDR2 is YFSETQ. After removal of 3 bases from V and 5 bases from J, the junction contained 16 bases not matched to a gene. The CDR3 DNA follows: TGCGCCAGCAGCTCCGGACTAGCGGGAGCGCTTAAACGTGGGGAGACCCAGTACTTC. Its protein is CASSSGLAGALKRGETQYF. Together with reference TRBV5-1 and TRBJ2-5, the CDR3 gives the full variable domain: KAGVTQTPRYLIKTRGQQVTLSCSPISGHRSVSWYQQTPGQGLQFLFEYFSETQRNKGNFPGRFSGRQFSNSRSEMNVSTLELGDSALYLCASSSGLAGALKRGETQYFGPGTRLLVL.

CDR3 protein: CASRRGGFSTDTQYF. The CDR3 DNA sequence: TGTGCCAGCCGTCGGGGGGGATTTAGCACAGATACGCAGTATTTT. The J gene is TRBJ2-3, the V gene TRBV2; 8 bases map to TRBD2. The CDR3 is 15 residues long. The V gene's germline CDR1 is SNHLY and CDR2 FYNNEI. V lost 8 bases, J lost 0 bases, and 7 bases stayed unmatched.

This clone appeared a few times. The rearrangement links TRBV5-1 to TRBJ1-6, with 7 bases fitting TRBD1. Germline loops: CDR1 SGHRS, CDR2 YFSETQ. CDR3 length equals 16 residues. The J segment lost 6 bases and the V segment lost 4 bases, leaving 10 bases of the junction unmatched. The CDR3 region has the DNA TGCGCCAGCAGCGACGTCCGACAGGGCGGTAATTCACCCCTCCACTTT. This sequence encodes CASSDVRQGGNSPLHF.

The chain joins TRBV5-1 to TRBJ2-3, with 9 bases identical to TRBD2. Germline loops: CDR1 SGHRS, CDR2 YFSETQ. After removal of 6 bases from V and 1 base from J, the junction contained 9 bases not matched to a gene. The CDR3 is made up of 16 amino acids. The CDR3 coding sequence is TGCGCCAGCACCCTGAGGCTAGCGGGGCGCACAGATACGCAGTATTTT. Translated, it gives CASTLRLAGRTDTQYF.

This chain connects TRBV30 to TRBJ1-5; D is undetermined. Deletions cut 2 bases from V and 3 bases from J, with 8 bases between. Germline V gene data show CDR1 as GTSNPN and CDR2 as SVGIG (reference sequence). The CDR3 has 13 residues. CDR3 sequence (DNA): TGTGCCTGGAGTACTACACCCAATCAGCCCCAGCATTTT. It translates to CAWSTTPNQPQHF. Filled out from reference TRBV30 and TRBJ1-5, the complete variable domain reads SQTIHQWPATLVQPVGSPLSLECTVEGTSNPNLYWYRQAAGRGLQLLFYSVGIGQISSEVPQNLSASRPQDRQFILSSKKLLLSDSGFYLCAWSTTPNQPQHFGDGTRLSIL.

The rearrangement uses TRBV27 and TRBJ2-2, with a tentative D call TRBD1 (6 bases). Germline CDR1 MNHEY, CDR2 SMNVEV (reference sequence). CDR3 length: 15 residues. V was shortened by 6 bases and J by 0 bases, with 11 bases between the two germline ends. The CDR3 DNA follows: TGTGCCAGCAGCCAGGGACAATCGAACACCGGGGAGCTGTTTTTT. It specifies CASSQGQSNTGELFF.

The chain has TRBV19 and TRBJ1-1; D possibly corresponds to TRBD1 (6 bases). CDR3 length: 12 residues. Trimming removed 4 bases at V and 11 bases at J, with 14 bases between. Germline assignment: CDR1 LNHDA and CDR2 SQIVND (reference sequence). CDR3 coding DNA: TGTGCCAGTAGTAATAGACAGGAGTGGGCTTTCTTT. This codes for CASSNRQEWAFF.